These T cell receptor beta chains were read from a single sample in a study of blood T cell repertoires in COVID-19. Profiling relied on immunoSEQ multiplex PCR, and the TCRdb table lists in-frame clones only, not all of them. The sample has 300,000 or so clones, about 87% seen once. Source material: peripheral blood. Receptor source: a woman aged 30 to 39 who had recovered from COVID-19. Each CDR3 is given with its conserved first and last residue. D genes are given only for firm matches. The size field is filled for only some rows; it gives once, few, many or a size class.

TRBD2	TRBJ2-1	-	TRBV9	TGTGCCAGCAGCGGACTTGGACTAGCGACCAATGAGCAGTTCTTC	CASSGLGLATNEQFF
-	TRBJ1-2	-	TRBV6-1	TGTGCCAGCAGTGAAAAGAGATATGGCTACACCTTC	CASSEKRYGYTF
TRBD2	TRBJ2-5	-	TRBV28	TGTGCCAGCAGTTTAGGGCTAGCGGGGACCCAAGAGACCCAGTACTTC	CASSLGLAGTQETQYF
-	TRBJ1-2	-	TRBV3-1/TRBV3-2	TGTGCCAGCAGCCAAGACGAATCCAGGAACTATGGCTACACCTTC	CASSQDESRNYGYTF
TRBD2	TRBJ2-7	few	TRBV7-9	TGTGCCAGCAGCTTAGGGCTAGCGGGGGATCTCTCCTACGAGCAGTACTTC	CASSLGLAGDLSYEQYF
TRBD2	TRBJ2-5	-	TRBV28	TGTGCCAGCAGTTCGGTTACCTTAGCGGGGGAAGAGACCCAGTACTTC	CASSSVTLAGEETQYF
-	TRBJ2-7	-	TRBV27	TGTGCCAGCAGTTTATCGGGCTTCTCGAGGGGGACCTACGAGCAGTACTTC	CASSLSGFSRGTYEQYF
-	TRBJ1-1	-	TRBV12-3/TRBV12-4	TGTGCCAGCAGAACAATCTCGGGGACTGAAGCTTTCTTT	CASRTISGTEAFF
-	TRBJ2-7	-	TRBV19	TGTGCCAGTAGTATTGAGGGACAAGGCGAGCAGTACTTC	CASSIEGQGEQYF
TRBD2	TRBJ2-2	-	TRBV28	TGTGCCAGCACTCCTAGCGGGGGGGCGCGAACCGGGGAGCTGTTTTTT	CASTPSGGARTGELFF
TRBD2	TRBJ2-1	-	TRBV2	TGTGCCAGCACCGTAGCGGGGGCTAACAATGAGCAGTTCTTC	CASTVAGANNEQFF
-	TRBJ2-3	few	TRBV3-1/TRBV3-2	TGTGCCAGCAGCCTAAACTTCGAGCAGGTCACAGATACGCAGTATTTT	CASSLNFEQVTDTQYF
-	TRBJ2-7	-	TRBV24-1	TGTGCCACCTCTGCAGGCTCCTACGAGCAGTACTTC	CATSAGSYEQYF
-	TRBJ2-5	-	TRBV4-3	TGCGCCAGCAGCCGCCACAGGGCTGAGACCCAGTACTTC	CASSRHRAETQYF
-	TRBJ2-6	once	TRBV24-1	TGTGCCTCGAGTCAGGGATCTGGGGCCAACGTCCTGACTTTC	CASSQGSGANVLTF
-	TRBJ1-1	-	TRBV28	TGTGCCAGCGGACTTAAAGCTTTCTTT	CASGLKAFF
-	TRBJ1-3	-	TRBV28	TGTGCCAGCTCCGCTGGGGCAAGTGTATCTGGAAACACCATATATTTT	CASSAGASVSGNTIYF
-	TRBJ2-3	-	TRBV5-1	TGCGCCAGCAGCGCCGGACTATCTGGCACAGATACGCAGTATTTT	CASSAGLSGTDTQYF
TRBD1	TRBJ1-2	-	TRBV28	TGTGCCAGCAGTCGGGGACAGGGGGATTATGGCTACACCTTC	CASSRGQGDYGYTF
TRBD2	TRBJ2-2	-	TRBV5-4	TGTGCCAGCAGCACCGGGACTAGCGGGGCGCTCACCGGGGAGCTGTTTTTT	CASSTGTSGALTGELFF
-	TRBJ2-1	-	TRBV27	TGTGCCAGCAGTCTAGACAGCGATAACTACTACAATGAGCAGTTCTTC	CASSLDSDNYYNEQFF
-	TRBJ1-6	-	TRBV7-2	TGTGCCAGCAGCCTCCCCCCGCCAGGGAGGAATTCACCCCTCCACTTT	CASSLPPPGRNSPLHF
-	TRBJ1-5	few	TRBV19	TGTGCCAGTAGTGGACGGTCCAGCGGGCCCCAGCATTTT	CASSGRSSGPQHF
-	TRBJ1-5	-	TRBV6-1	TGTGCCAGCAGTGAACCGCTGAGTAGCAATCAGCCCCAGCATTTT	CASSEPLSSNQPQHF
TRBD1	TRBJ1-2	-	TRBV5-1	TGCGCCAGCAGCACAGGGGGGTCTAACTATGGCTACACCTTC	CASSTGGSNYGYTF
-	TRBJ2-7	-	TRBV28	TGTGCCAGCAGTTACTTCGTGGAGCAGTACTTC	CASSYFVEQYF
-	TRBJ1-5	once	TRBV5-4	TGTGCCAGCAGCTTCGGGGTGGACAATCAGCCCCAGCATTTT	CASSFGVDNQPQHF
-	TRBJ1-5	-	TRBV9	TGTGCCAGCAGCGTAGGCCCGACTAGAAATAATCAGCCCCAGCATTTT	CASSVGPTRNNQPQHF
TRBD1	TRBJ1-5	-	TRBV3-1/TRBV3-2	TGTGCCAGCAGCCAAAGAGGACAGGGCGGTCAGCCCCAGCATTTT	CASSQRGQGGQPQHF
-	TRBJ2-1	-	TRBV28	TGTGCCAGCAGACCAGGGTTGGGTGAGCAGTTCTTC	CASRPGLGEQFF
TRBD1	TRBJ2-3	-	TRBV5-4	TGTGCCAGCAGCTTGGAATATTTATGGACAGGGGGCGAAGATACGCAGTATTTT	CASSLEYLWTGGEDTQYF
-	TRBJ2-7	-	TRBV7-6	TGTGCCAGCAGCTTAGGTCCGGCGGGGCCGACCTACGAGCAGTACTTC	CASSLGPAGPTYEQYF
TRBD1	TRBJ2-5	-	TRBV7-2	TGTGCCAGCAGCCCGCCAGGGGGCCGAGAGACCCAGTACTTC	CASSPPGGRETQYF
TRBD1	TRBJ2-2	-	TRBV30	TGTGCCTGGTTCCCGACCGGGACAGAAAACACCGGGGAGCTGTTTTTT	CAWFPTGTENTGELFF
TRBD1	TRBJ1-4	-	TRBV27	TGTGCCAGCAGTTTCGCAGGGGGTAATGAAAAACTGTTTTTT	CASSFAGGNEKLFF
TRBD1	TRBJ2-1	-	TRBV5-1	TGCGCCAGCAGCTCGGCAGGGGGAGAGCAGTTCTTC	CASSSAGGEQFF
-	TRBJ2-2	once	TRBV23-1	TGCGCCAGCAGTCAATCTGAGACGGGGGAGGCCACCGGGGAGCTGTTTTTT	CASSQSETGEATGELFF
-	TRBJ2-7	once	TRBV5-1	TGCGCCAGCAGTCAAATCCGGGACAATAAAGACGAGCAGTACTTC	CASSQIRDNKDEQYF
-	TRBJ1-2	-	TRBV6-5	TGTGCCAGCAGTTACACTGCGGGCACTGGCTACACCTTC	CASSYTAGTGYTF
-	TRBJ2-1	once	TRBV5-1	TGCGCCAGCAGCTTACCGGGGGTTCTCAATGAGCAGTTCTTC	CASSLPGVLNEQFF
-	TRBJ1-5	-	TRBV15	TGTGCCACCAGCAGAGCTAACGGGCCCCAGCATTTT	CATSRANGPQHF
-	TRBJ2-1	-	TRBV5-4	TGTGCCAGCAGCTTCAGGGGTAATTACTACAATGAGCAGTTCTTC	CASSFRGNYYNEQFF
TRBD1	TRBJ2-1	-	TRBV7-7	TGTGCCAGCAGCCCCGGGACAGGGGTCGTCTATGAGCAGTTCTTC	CASSPGTGVVYEQFF
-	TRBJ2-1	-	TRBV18	TGTGCCAGCTTACTAGCTCATGAGCAGTTCTTC	CASLLAHEQFF
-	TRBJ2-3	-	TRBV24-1	TGTGCCTCCGGGGAGGAAGATACGCAGTATTTT	CASGEEDTQYF
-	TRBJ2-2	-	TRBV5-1	TGCGCCAGCAGCGCCTCGGGGTTAGGAACCGGGGAGCTGTTTTTT	CASSASGLGTGELFF
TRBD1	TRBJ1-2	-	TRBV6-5	TGTGCCAGCAGTTACCTACCGGGACAGCGACCGGATGGCTACACCTTC	CASSYLPGQRPDGYTF
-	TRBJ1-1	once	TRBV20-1	TGCAGTGCTAGCTCTGGACACAAAGCTTTCTTT	CSASSGHKAFF
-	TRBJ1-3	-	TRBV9	TGTGCCAGCAGCGGGACTATAAGGTCTGGAAACACCATATATTTT	CASSGTIRSGNTIYF
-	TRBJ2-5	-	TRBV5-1	TGCGCCAGCAGCTTTAGGACAGTGCAAGAGACCCAGTACTTC	CASSFRTVQETQYF
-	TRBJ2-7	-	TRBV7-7	TGTGCCAGCAGCCTCGGGGAAGAATCCTACGAGCAGTACTTC	CASSLGEESYEQYF
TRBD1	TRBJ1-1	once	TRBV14	TGTGCCAGCAGCCGCGGACAGGTTCCAAACACTGAAGCTTTCTTT	CASSRGQVPNTEAFF
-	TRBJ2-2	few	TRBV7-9	TGTGCCAGCAGCTTAAAGTTACAGGGAACCGGGGAGCTGTTTTTT	CASSLKLQGTGELFF
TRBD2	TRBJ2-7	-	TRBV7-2	TGTGCCAGCAGCTTAGCGGGGGGGTCATCCTACGAGCAGTACTTC	CASSLAGGSSYEQYF
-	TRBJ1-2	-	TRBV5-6	TGTGCCAGCAGCTTGGGCCTGACAGCCACGAGTCGGAAGGACTATGGCTACACCTTC	CASSLGLTATSRKDYGYTF
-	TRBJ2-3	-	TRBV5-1	TGCGCCAGCAGCTTGGGTAGTGCTAGCACAGATACGCAGTATTTT	CASSLGSASTDTQYF
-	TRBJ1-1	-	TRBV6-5	TGTGCCAGCACCGGGTCCCGAAGAACTGAAGCTTTCTTT	CASTGSRRTEAFF
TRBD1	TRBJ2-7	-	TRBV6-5	TGTGCCAGCAGGTGGACAGGGGACGAGCAGTACTTC	CASRWTGDEQYF
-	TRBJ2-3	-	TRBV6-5	TGTGCCAGCAGCCCCGGTTGGGGGCAGGCAGATACGCAGTATTTT	CASSPGWGQADTQYF